Listed below are T cell receptor beta chains from one sample, sequenced in a study of blood T cell repertoires in COVID-19. Libraries were prepared by immunoSEQ multiplex PCR; TCRdb keeps only in-frame clonotypes and omits some of them. The repertoire holds hundreds of thousands of clones, under 90% seen once, with approximately 5% in the top ten. The sample comprised PBMCs or T cells enriched from blood (not recorded which). Every receptor here comes from a man aged 60 to 69 who had recovered from COVID-19. CDR3s include the opening cysteine and the closing phenylalanine or tryptophan. A D gene is named only where the DNA matches it firmly. Size tells how often a clone was seen (once, few, many) or the class of an expanded clone, and some rows leave it out.

v_gene	len	d_gene	j_gene	abundance	CDR3nt	CDR3aa
TRBV5-5	16	.	TRBJ1-2	.	TGTGCCAGCAGCTTGTTTTCGGGGGGGCTGAACTATGGCTACACCTTC	CASSLFSGGLNYGYTF
TRBV7-2	15	.	TRBJ2-3	.	TGTGCCAGCAGCCCCCCCCGGGGGACCACAGATACGCAGTATTTT	CASSPPRGTTDTQYF
TRBV5-1	17	.	TRBJ2-6	few	TGCGCCAGCAGCTTCCCGGGATCTCTCTCTGGGGCCAACGTCCTGACTTTC	CASSFPGSLSGANVLTF
TRBV7-2	16	TRBD2	TRBJ2-7	.	TGTGCCAGCAGCTTAGTATCCACTAGCGGGGCCTACGAGCAGTACTTC	CASSLVSTSGAYEQYF
TRBV3-1/TRBV3-2	14	.	TRBJ2-2	.	TGTGCCAGCGCACAGGGCGTGAACACCGGGGAGCTGTTTTTT	CASAQGVNTGELFF
TRBV11-2	16	.	TRBJ2-7	once	TGTGCCAGCAGCTTAGTATATGGTCCCGGCTCCTACGAGCAGTACTTC	CASSLVYGPGSYEQYF
TRBV28	21	.	TRBJ1-5	.	TGTGCCAGCAGTTCTGAGGGCGGAGGGGCATGGGGTCATTGGAGCAATCAGCCCCAGCATTTT	CASSSEGGGAWGHWSNQPQHF
TRBV3-1/TRBV3-2	20	.	TRBJ2-4	.	TGTGCCAGCAGCCAAGTTGGTTTTACGGCAGGTAACCTAGCCAAAAACATTCAGTACTTC	CASSQVGFTAGNLAKNIQYF
TRBV7-9	14	.	TRBJ1-4	.	TGTGCCAGCAGCAAGGGGTTAACTAATGAAAAACTGTTTTTT	CASSKGLTNEKLFF
TRBV9	13	TRBD1	TRBJ1-2	.	TGTGCCAGCACCCCCGGGACAGACTTTGGCTACACCTTC	CASTPGTDFGYTF
TRBV5-1	16	.	TRBJ1-2	.	TGCGCCAGCAGCTTGGAGTCGGGGGGAAGGATCTATGGCTACACCTTC	CASSLESGGRIYGYTF
TRBV12-3/TRBV12-4	13	.	TRBJ2-5	.	TGTGCCAGCAGTTTACGGGCGGGAGAGACCCAGTACTTC	CASSLRAGETQYF
TRBV25-1	11	.	TRBJ1-6	.	TGTGCCAGCAGTGAGGGCCCTGGAAGACACTTT	CASSEGPGRHF
TRBV24-1	15	TRBD1	TRBJ1-5	.	TGTGCCACCAGACCTTCCGGGACAGGGGATCAGCCCCAGCATTTT	CATRPSGTGDQPQHF
TRBV29-1	14	TRBD2	TRBJ2-3	.	TGCAGCGCCCGGACTAGCGGGAGGGCCGCTACGCAGTATTTT	CSARTSGRAATQYF
TRBV6-8	18	TRBD1	TRBJ1-4	.	TGTGCCAGCAGTGGGACAGGGGGCCTGCACCGAACTAATGAAAAACTGTTTTTT	CASSGTGGLHRTNEKLFF
TRBV5-1	14	.	TRBJ1-2	.	TGCGCCAGCAGCTTGGACAGGCAAAACTATGGCTACACCTTC	CASSLDRQNYGYTF
TRBV7-2	12	.	TRBJ2-7	.	TGTGCCAGCAGCTTGACTACTACCGAGCAGTACTTC	CASSLTTTEQYF
TRBV5-1	17	TRBD1	TRBJ2-7	.	TGCGCCAGCAGCTTGGGGCCTCCGGGACAGCAGGGCTACGAGCAGTACTTC	CASSLGPPGQQGYEQYF
TRBV18	13	.	TRBJ2-7	.	TGTGCCAGCTCACCAGCGGGATACTACGAGCAGTACTTC	CASSPAGYYEQYF
TRBV7-9	14	TRBD1	TRBJ1-1	.	TGTGCCAGCAGCCCACGGACAGGGGAGACTGAAGCTTTCTTT	CASSPRTGETEAFF
TRBV14	15	TRBD1	TRBJ2-7	.	TGTGCCAGCAGCCAAGGGCTGGGACAGACCTACGAGCAGTACTTC	CASSQGLGQTYEQYF
TRBV28	14	TRBD1	TRBJ2-5	.	TGTGCCAGCAGTTCGACAGGGGGACAAGAGACCCAGTACTTC	CASSSTGGQETQYF
TRBV29-1	14	.	TRBJ2-1	.	TGCAGCGTATCAGGGTCGAGCTCCTACAATGAGCAGTTCTTC	CSVSGSSSYNEQFF
TRBV6-5	14	TRBD1	TRBJ2-2	.	TGTGCCACCGGGGACAGGCATATTGGCGGGGAGCTGTTTTTT	CATGDRHIGGELFF
TRBV6-2/TRBV6-3	16	TRBD1	TRBJ1-1	.	TGTGCCAGCAGCCGACGAGGAAGACAGGGAGAAACTGAAGCTTTCTTT	CASSRRGRQGETEAFF
TRBV5-1	16	TRBD2	TRBJ2-1	.	TGCGCCAGCAGCCCCGGGACTAGCGGGAGTTACAATGAGCAGTTCTTC	CASSPGTSGSYNEQFF
TRBV7-2	14	.	TRBJ2-7	.	TGTGCCAGCAGAAAGCAAGTCAGGGATTACGAGCAGTACTTC	CASRKQVRDYEQYF
TRBV30	20	TRBD2	TRBJ2-7	.	TGTGCCTGGAGTCCCAGGGGTCAGTTCTTAGCGGGAGGGCCCATTGGAGAGCAGTACTTC	CAWSPRGQFLAGGPIGEQYF
TRBV20-1	14	.	TRBJ2-5	.	TGCAGTGCTAGTACAATCCGGGTCCTGGAGACCCAGTACTTC	CSASTIRVLETQYF
TRBV5-1	15	TRBD2	TRBJ2-3	once	TGCGCCAGCAGCTTGGGGGCGGGAGGGCCGGAGACGCAGTATTTT	CASSLGAGGPETQYF
TRBV3-1/TRBV3-2	14	.	TRBJ2-7	once	TGTGCCAGCAGCCAAAGGGGGAACTCCTACGAGCAGTACTTC	CASSQRGNSYEQYF